This T cell receptor beta chain was identified in a study of graft-versus-host responses after intestinal transplantation. About the research overall: Induction with anti-thymocyte globulin, then tacrolimus and steroids for about 3 years, was given to all recipients.

Study-wide results and limits: The recipient marrow held GvH clones, and some of them showed up first in ileum or blood. Graft-donor T cell macrochimerism in patients accompanied high graft-versus-host to host-versus-graft clonal ratios in allografts.

Repertoires were generated with immunoSEQ multiplex PCR, while TCRdb's copy carries only in-frame clones and drops some. The table includes around 100,000 clones, roughly 93% detected once. On this clone itself: Its specificity is not known.

The CDR3 extends over 11 amino acids. V was cut by 5 bases and J by 1 base, with 3 bases left in between. Germline CDR1 and CDR2: SGHVS and FQNEAQ. The chain has TRBV7-8 and TRBJ2-7; D remains ambiguous. The sample consisted of unstimulated CD8+ T cells sorted from spleen or lymph node cells, taken before transplant. This TCR was sampled from a human donor who was the organ donor for an intestinal transplant. CDR3 protein: CASSPSYEQYF. The DNA for the CDR3 is TGTGCCAGCAGCCCGTCCTACGAGCAGTACTTC.